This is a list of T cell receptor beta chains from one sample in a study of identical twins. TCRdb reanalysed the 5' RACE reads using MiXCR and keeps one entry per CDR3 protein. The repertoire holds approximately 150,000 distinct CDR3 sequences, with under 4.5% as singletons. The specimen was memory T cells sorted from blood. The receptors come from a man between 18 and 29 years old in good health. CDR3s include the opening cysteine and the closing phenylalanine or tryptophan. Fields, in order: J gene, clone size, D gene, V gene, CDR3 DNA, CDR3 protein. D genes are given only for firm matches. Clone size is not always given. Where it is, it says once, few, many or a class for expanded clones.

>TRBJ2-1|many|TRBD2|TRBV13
TGTGCCAGCAGCTTTTCGGCGGGAGAGCTTCCCAATGAGCAGTTCTTC
CASSFSAGELPNEQFF
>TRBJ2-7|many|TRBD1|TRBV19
TGTGCCAGTAGCCCGGACAGGGGGCACCACGAGCAGTACTTC
CASSPDRGHHEQYF
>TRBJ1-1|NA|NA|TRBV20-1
TGCAGTGCTAGCTTGCAGAGGGCCCGGAACACTGAAGCTTTCTTT
CSASLQRARNTEAFF
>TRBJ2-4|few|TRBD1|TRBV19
TGTGCCAGTTCTATTTCCGGGACAGGGGGCAACCTAGCCAAAAACATTCAGTACTTC
CASSISGTGGNLAKNIQYF
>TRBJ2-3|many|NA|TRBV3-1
TGTGCCAGCGGGGGAAGCACAGATACGCAGTATTTT
CASGGSTDTQYF
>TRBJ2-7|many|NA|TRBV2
TGTGCCAGCAGTGAGTCAGCCCCAGTCACCTACGAGCAGTACTTC
CASSESAPVTYEQYF
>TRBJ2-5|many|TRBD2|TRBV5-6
TGTGCCAGCAGCTGGGGACTAGCGGGAGAAGAGACCCAGTACTTC
CASSWGLAGEETQYF
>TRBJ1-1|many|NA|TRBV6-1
TGTGCCAGCAGGGAGGGACAGAACACTGAAGCTTTCTTT
CASREGQNTEAFF
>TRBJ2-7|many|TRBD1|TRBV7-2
TGTGCCAGCAGCCAAGAGGTTGGCAGGGGGCGGGAGCAGTACTTC
CASSQEVGRGREQYF
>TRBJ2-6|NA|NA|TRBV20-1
TGCAGTGCCCTGGTAGACAGGAGACTCTCTGGGGCCAACGTCCTGACTTTC
CSALVDRRLSGANVLTF
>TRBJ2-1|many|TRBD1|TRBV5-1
TGCGCCAGCAGCGTCGGGACAGGGGGCAATGAGCAGTTCTTC
CASSVGTGGNEQFF
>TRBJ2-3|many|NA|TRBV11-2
TGTGCCAGCAGCCCTGGGACAAATCGTGTCACAGATACGCAGTATTTT
CASSPGTNRVTDTQYF
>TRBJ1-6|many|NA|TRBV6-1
TGTGCCAGCAGGGAATCGCCTCGACCCCTCCACTTT
CASRESPRPLHF